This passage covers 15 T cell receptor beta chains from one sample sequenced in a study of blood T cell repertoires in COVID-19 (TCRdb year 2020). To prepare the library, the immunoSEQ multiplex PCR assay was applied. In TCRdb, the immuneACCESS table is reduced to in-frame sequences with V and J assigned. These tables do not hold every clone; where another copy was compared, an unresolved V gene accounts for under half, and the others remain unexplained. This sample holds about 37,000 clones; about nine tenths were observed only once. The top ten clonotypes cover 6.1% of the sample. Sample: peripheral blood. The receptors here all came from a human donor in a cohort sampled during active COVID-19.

The CDR3 nucleotides read TGTGCCTGGAGTGTACGGGGAACCGGGGAGCTGTTTTTT. It specifies CAWSVRGTGELFF. The chain uses TRBV30 and TRBJ2-2, with a possible D match to TRBD2 (5 bases). Trimming shortened V by 0 bases and J by 5 bases, and 7 bases separated the two germline ends. The CDR3 covers 13 residues. The germline CDR1 and CDR2 sequences are GTSNPN and SVGIG (reference sequence).

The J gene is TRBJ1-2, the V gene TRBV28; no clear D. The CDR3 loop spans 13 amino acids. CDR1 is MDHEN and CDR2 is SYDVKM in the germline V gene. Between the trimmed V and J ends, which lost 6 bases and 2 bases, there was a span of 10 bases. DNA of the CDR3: TGTGCCAGCAGCGAGAATCCCAACTATGGCTACACCTTC. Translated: CASSENPNYGYTF.

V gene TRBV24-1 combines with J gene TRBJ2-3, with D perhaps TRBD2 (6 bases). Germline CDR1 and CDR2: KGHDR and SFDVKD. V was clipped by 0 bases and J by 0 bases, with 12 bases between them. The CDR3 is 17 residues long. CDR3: CATSDLSGGASTDTQYF. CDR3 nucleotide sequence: TGTGCCACCAGTGATTTGTCTGGAGGGGCTAGCACAGATACGCAGTATTTT.

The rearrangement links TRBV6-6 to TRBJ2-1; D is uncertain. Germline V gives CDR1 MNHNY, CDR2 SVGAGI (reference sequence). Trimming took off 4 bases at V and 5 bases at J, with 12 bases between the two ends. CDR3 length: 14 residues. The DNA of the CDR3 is TGTGCCAGCAGTTCGACGACTCCTGACAATGAGCAGTTCTTC. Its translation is CASSSTTPDNEQFF.

The CDR3 sequence is CASSLAGLRETQYF. The CDR3 region has the DNA TGTGCCAGCAGTCTAGCGGGACTTAGAGAGACCCAGTACTTC. The V call is TRBV6-2 or TRBV6-3, the J call TRBJ2-5, with 9 nucleotides matching TRBD2. CDR3 length equals 14 residues. V was pared by 5 bases and J by 4 bases, with 5 bases of the junction left unmatched. Germline V gene data show CDR1 as MNHEY and CDR2 as SVGEGT.

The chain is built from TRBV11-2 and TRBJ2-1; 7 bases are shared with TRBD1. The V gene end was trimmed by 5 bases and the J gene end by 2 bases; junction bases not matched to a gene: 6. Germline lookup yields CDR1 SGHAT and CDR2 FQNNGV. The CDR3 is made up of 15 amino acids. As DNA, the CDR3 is TGTGCCAGCAGCCTTACGGGACAGACCTACAATGAGCAGTTCTTC. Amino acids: CASSLTGQTYNEQFF.

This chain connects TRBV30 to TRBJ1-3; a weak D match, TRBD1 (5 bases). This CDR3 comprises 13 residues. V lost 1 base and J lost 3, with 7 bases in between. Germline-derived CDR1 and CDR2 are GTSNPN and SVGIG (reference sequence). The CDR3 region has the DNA TGTGCCTGGAGTGGGACAAATGGAAACACCATATATTTT. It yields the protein CAWSGTNGNTIYF.

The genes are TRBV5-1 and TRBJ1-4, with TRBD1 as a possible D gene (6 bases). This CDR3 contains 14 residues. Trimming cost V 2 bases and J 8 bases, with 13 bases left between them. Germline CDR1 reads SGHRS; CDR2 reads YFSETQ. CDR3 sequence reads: CASSLLQGREKLFF. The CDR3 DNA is TGCGCCAGCAGCTTATTACAGGGCCGGGAAAAACTGTTTTTT.

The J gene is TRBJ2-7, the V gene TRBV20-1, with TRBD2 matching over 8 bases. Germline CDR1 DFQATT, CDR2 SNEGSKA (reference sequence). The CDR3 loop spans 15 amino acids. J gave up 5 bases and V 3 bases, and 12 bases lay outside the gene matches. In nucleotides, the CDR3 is TGCAGTGCTAGTAGGTTCGGACGGGGGGGGAACGAGCAGTACTTC. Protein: CSASRFGRGGNEQYF.

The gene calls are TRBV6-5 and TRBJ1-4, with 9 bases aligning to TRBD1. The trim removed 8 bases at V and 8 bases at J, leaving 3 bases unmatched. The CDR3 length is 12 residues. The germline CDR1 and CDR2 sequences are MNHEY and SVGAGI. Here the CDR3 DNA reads TGTGCCAGCGGACAGGGGTTGGAAAAACTGTTTTTT. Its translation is CASGQGLEKLFF.

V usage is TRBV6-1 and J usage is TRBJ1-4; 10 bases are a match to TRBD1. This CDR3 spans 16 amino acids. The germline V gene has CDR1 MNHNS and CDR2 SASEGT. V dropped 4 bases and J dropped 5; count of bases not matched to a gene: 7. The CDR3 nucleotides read TGTGCCAGCAGTGCCACCCGGACAGGGGGGAATGAAAAACTGTTTTTT. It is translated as CASSATRTGGNEKLFF.

Here the CDR3 DNA reads TGCGCCAGCAGCTTCAATGACAGGCCTAAGGACGACGAGCAGTACTTC. Translating gives CASSFNDRPKDDEQYF. V usage is TRBV5-1 and J usage is TRBJ2-7, with D maybe TRBD1 (6 bases). The V gene lost 2 bases and the J gene lost 5 bases, with 20 bases spanning the gap. The CDR3 sequence is 16 residues long. Germline V gene lookup returns CDR1 SGHRS and CDR2 YFSETQ.

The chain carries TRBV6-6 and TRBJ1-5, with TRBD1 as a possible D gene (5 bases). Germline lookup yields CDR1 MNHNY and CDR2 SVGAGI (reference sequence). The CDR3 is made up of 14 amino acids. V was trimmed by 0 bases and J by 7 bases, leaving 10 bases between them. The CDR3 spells CASSYSGEGQPQHF. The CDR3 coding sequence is TGTGCCAGCAGTTACTCAGGGGAAGGGCAGCCCCAGCATTTT.

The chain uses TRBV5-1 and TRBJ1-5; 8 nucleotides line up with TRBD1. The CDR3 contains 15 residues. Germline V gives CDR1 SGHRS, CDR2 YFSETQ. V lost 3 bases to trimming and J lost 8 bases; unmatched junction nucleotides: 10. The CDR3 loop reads CASSSGTGGFEPQHF. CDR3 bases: TGCGCCAGCAGCTCCGGGACAGGAGGTTTCGAGCCCCAGCATTTT.

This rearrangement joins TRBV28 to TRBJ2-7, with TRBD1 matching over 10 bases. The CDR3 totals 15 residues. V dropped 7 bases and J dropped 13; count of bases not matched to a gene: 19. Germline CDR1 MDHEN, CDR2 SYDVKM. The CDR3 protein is CASTPSSSGQGQGYF. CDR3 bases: TGTGCCAGCACCCCCTCATCCTCGGGACAGGGGCAAGGATACTTC.